The next 8 T cell receptor beta chains were all read from a single sample in a study of blood T cells in healthy people across ages (dated by TCRdb to about 2015). Receptor amplification or capture employed 5' RACE. The listed sequencing device is Illumina HiSeq 2500. A second PCR of about 7 to 12 cycles was run with a J-beta primer mix and a sample-barcoded 5' primer. TCRdb itself trimmed the public reads at Q25 with fastp, ran MiXCR and retained productive beta chains. Entries that share a CDR3 protein sequence are merged under the most common genes and DNA. For this sample there are about 1.5 million distinct CDR3 sequences; 40% to 45% appear just once. The ten largest clones represent less than 5% of the sample. Sequenced sample: blood. These receptors were taken from a woman aged 18-29 years in good health.

The CDR3 spells CASSFSQGRVNTEAFF. The CDR3 coding sequence is TGTGCCAGCAGCTTCTCACAGGGGCGCGTGAACACTGAAGCTTTCTTT. This chain joins TRBV7-2 and TRBJ1-1; the match to TRBD1 covers 7 bases. This CDR3 comprises 16 residues. Germline lookup yields CDR1 SGHTA and CDR2 FQGNSA. Trimming cost V 3 bases and J 0 bases; bases outside gene matches: 7.

The chain recombines TRBV7-2 with TRBJ1-6; D is uncertain. CDR3 size: 15 residues. Germline V gene lookup returns CDR1 SGHTA and CDR2 FQGNSA. Trimming took off 6 bases at V and 3 bases at J, with 12 bases between the two ends. CDR3 sequence (DNA): TGTGCCAGCAGTTCTGGGGAGTTCTATAATTCACCCCTCCACTTT. Its protein product is CASSSGEFYNSPLHF.

This clonotype has only a few counts. The rearrangement joins TRBV12-3 or TRBV12-4 to TRBJ1-2; D perhaps matches TRBD1 (6 bases). V was trimmed by 7 bases and J by 7 bases, leaving 22 bases between them. This CDR3 has 15 amino acids. CDR3 residues: CASTPQSWGLGGYTF. CDR3 DNA: TGTGCCAGCACCCCCCAGAGTTGGGGGCTAGGTGGCTACACCTTC.

The J gene is TRBJ2-1, the V gene TRBV27, with 12 positions matching TRBD1. The CDR3 is 15 residues long. V lost 11 bases and J lost 7; bases outside the gene matches: 12. CDR1 and CDR2 from the germline V gene are MNHEY and SMNVEV (reference sequence). DNA of the CDR3: TGTGCCTCAAACGAGGGACAGGGGGCGCGGAATGAGCAGTTCTTC. This sequence encodes CASNEGQGARNEQFF.

The V call is TRBV29-1, the J call TRBJ1-2; D unresolved. Germline values: CDR1 SQVTM, CDR2 ANQGSEA. V lost 7 bases and J 4 bases, leaving 13 bases between the germline ends. The CDR3 runs 12 residues. The CDR3 is CSAVHGSYGYTF. In DNA form, the CDR3 reads TGCAGCGCCGTCCACGGGTCCTATGGCTACACCTTC.

This clonotype has a handful of counts. The chain combines TRBV27 with TRBJ1-5, with a tentative D call TRBD1 (6 bases). The CDR3 contains 13 residues. V was shortened by 5 bases and J by 6 bases, with 11 bases between the two germline ends. Germline CDR1 is MNHEY and CDR2 is SMNVEV (reference sequence). The CDR3 here is CASSTQGGQPQHF. The DNA for the CDR3 is TGTGCCAGCAGTACACAGGGAGGTCAGCCCCAGCATTTT.

A few counts support this clonotype. The chain has TRBV21-1 and TRBJ1-1; the D call of TRBD1 is as the table states it, not checked on the DNA. TRBV21-1 is flagged as a pseudogene. The CDR3 consists of 18 residues. CDR3 sequence: CASSKRLDLAGKNTEAFF. The CDR3, as DNA: TGTGCCAGCAGCAAAAGGCTAGATCTGGCAGGGAAGAACACTGAAGCTTTCTTT.

Notes on this clonotype: Its ends do not fully match the called genes, so a read error is possible. This chain links TRBV12-3 or TRBV12-4 with TRBJ2-3; a possible D gene is TRBD2 (5 bases). CDR3 length equals 14 residues. CDR3 DNA: TGCGCCAGCACTCGCTCGACTAACACAGATACGCAGTATTTT. It encodes CASTRSTNTDTQYF.